The 24 T cell receptor beta chains below were found in one sample sequenced in a study of blood T cell repertoires in COVID-19. Libraries were prepared by immunoSEQ multiplex PCR; TCRdb keeps only in-frame clonotypes and omits some of them. The data contain a few hundred thousand clones, roughly nine tenths of them singletons. The sample was peripheral blood. These receptors all stem from a man between 18 and 29 years old with active or convalescent COVID-19.

The rearrangement uses TRBV5-3 and TRBJ1-5; D not certain. TRBV5-3 counts as an open reading frame of uncertain function. V was pared by 10 bases and J by 7 bases, with 12 bases between. This CDR3 is built from 11 residues. The CDR3 bases are TGTGCCGGTACGCCCCGGCAGCCCCAGCATTTT. Translation gives CAGTPRQPQHF.

The V call is TRBV5-6, the J call TRBJ1-2, with 8 nucleotides matching TRBD1. J was trimmed by 4 bases and V by 1 base; bases with no gene match: 6. The CDR3 covers 15 residues. Per the germline V gene, CDR1 is SGHDT and CDR2 is YYEEEE. CDR3 region: CASSLRPGGGYGYTF. In DNA form, the CDR3 reads TGTGCCAGCAGCTTGCGGCCAGGGGGCGGCTATGGCTACACCTTC.

In DNA, the CDR3 is TGTGCCACCACATGGGGACAGGGAAGAAGAGCTTTCTTT. It yields the protein CATTWGQGRRAFF. This chain uses TRBV19 with TRBJ1-1; 9 bases align to TRBD1. V was pared by 10 bases and J by 10 bases, with 13 bases of the junction left unmatched. The CDR3 loop spans 13 amino acids. CDR1 and CDR2 from the germline V gene are LNHDA and SQIVND (reference sequence).

The chain combines TRBV4-1 with TRBJ2-1; 9 bases align to TRBD2. CDR3 length: 16 residues. J gave up 6 bases and V 0 bases, and 6 bases lay outside the gene matches. Per the germline V gene, CDR1 is MGHRA and CDR2 is YSYEKL. CDR3 DNA: TGCGCCAGCAGCCAAGAGCTAGCGGGACGGGCCAATGAGCAGTTCTTC. Amino acids: CASSQELAGRANEQFF.

The chain has TRBV4-3 and TRBJ1-5; the D is unclear. Between the trimmed V and J ends, which lost 0 bases and 6 bases, there was a span of 12 bases. This CDR3 comprises 15 residues. Germline loops: CDR1 LGHNA, CDR2 YSLEER. As DNA, the CDR3 is TGCGCCAGCAGCCAAGATATGGTGGGAGGTCAGCCCCAGCATTTT. It is translated as CASSQDMVGGQPQHF.

The rearrangement joins TRBV7-2 to TRBJ1-4, with 7 bases matching TRBD1. V shed 5 bases and J 8 bases; nucleotides not matched to a gene: 8. Germline V gives CDR1 SGHTA, CDR2 FQGNSA. CDR3 length: 14 residues. The CDR3 bases are TGTGCCAGCAGCCTCAGCCGGACAGGAGAAAAACTGTTTTTT. Residues: CASSLSRTGEKLFF.

This clone was detected only a few times. The chain carries TRBV15 and TRBJ2-7; 8 positions agree with TRBD1. After removal of 5 bases from V and 5 bases from J, the junction contained 8 bases not matched to a gene. The germline gives CDR1 LNHNV, CDR2 YYDKDF (reference sequence). CDR3 length: 14 amino acids. CDR3 in DNA: TGTGCCACCAGCCCCCAGGGACAGGAGCACGAGCAGTACTTC. This translates into CATSPQGQEHEQYF.

The chain couples TRBV7-9 to TRBJ2-1, with D perhaps matching TRBD2 (6 bases). The CDR3 loop spans 15 amino acids. CDR1 and CDR2 from the germline V gene are SEHNR and FQNEAQ (reference sequence). The V and J ends lost 5 bases and 8 bases respectively, with 19 bases between them. CDR3 DNA: TGTGCCAGCAGCCCATTTGGAGGGGTAGGAGATGAGCAGTTCTTC. Its protein is CASSPFGGVGDEQFF.

This clone has just one count. The genes are TRBV30 and TRBJ1-1; D may be TRBD1 (5 bases). This CDR3 spans 16 amino acids. Germline loops: CDR1 GTSNPN, CDR2 SVGIG (reference sequence). The ends were cut back, 2 bases at V and 0 bases at J, with 16 bases in the middle. The CDR3 DNA follows: TGTGCCTGGAGTCCCACCGTCGGACACCTGAACACTGAAGCTTTCTTT. It codes for CAWSPTVGHLNTEAFF.

The chain is built from TRBV18 and TRBJ1-2; the match to TRBD1 covers 8 bases. The CDR3 is 15 amino acids. CDR1 and CDR2 (germline): KGHSH, LQKENI. V gave up 6 bases and J gave up 6 bases; unmatched junction bases: 12. The CDR3 region is CASSSLTGDTDGYTF. In DNA, the CDR3 is TGTGCCAGCTCTAGTTTGACAGGGGATACGGATGGCTACACCTTC.

The chain couples TRBV4-2 to TRBJ1-5, with 11 bases aligning to TRBD1. Germline V lookup: CDR1 LGHNA, CDR2 YNFKEQ. This CDR3 has 17 amino acids. The J segment lost 4 bases and the V segment lost 1 base, leaving 6 bases of the junction unmatched. The CDR3 coding sequence is TGTGCCAGCAGCCAAGTGTACGGACAGGGGGCTAATCAGCCCCAGCATTTT. This encodes CASSQVYGQGANQPQHF.

This clone was observed many times. The rearrangement joins TRBV28 to TRBJ1-4, with D unresolved. The V gene's germline CDR1 is MDHEN and CDR2 SYDVKM. The ends were cut back, 1 base at V and 0 bases at J, with 6 bases in the middle. The CDR3 has 15 residues. CDR3 sequence: CASSLSFATNEKLFF. The CDR3, as DNA: TGTGCCAGCAGTTTATCTTTTGCAACTAATGAAAAACTGTTTTTT.

The rearrangement links TRBV28 to TRBJ1-2, with TRBD1 matching over 8 bases. Looked up from germline, CDR1 is MDHEN and CDR2 is SYDVKM. The length of the CDR3 is 13 residues. Trimming took 8 bases from V and 2 from J; bases not matched to a gene: 4. CDR3 DNA: TGTGCCAGCGTGTACAGGGGGAACTATGGCTACACCTTC. Its translation is CASVYRGNYGYTF.

This clone turned up a few times. The CDR3, as DNA: TGCGCCAGCAGCACGGACAGCACAAACACTGAAGCTTTCTTT. It codes for CASSTDSTNTEAFF. The genes are TRBV5-1 and TRBJ1-1; tentatively, D is TRBD1 (6 bases). This CDR3 has 14 amino acids. Germline CDR1 and CDR2: SGHRS and YFSETQ. Trimming took off 4 bases at V and 2 bases at J, with 12 bases between the two ends.

The V call is TRBV30, the J call TRBJ1-4; D possibly corresponds to TRBD1 (5 bases). This CDR3 spans 14 amino acids. Per germline, CDR1 GTSNPN and CDR2 SVGIG (reference sequence). V lost 8 bases to trimming and J lost 8 bases, with 21 bases between them. CDR3 nucleotides: TGTGCCGCTAAACGGGCAGGGATTATGGAAAAACTGTTTTTT. This encodes CAAKRAGIMEKLFF.

The rearrangement uses TRBV4-1 and TRBJ2-7; D is perhaps TRBD1 (5 bases). Looked up from germline, CDR1 is MGHRA and CDR2 is YSYEKL. The V end was cut by 1 base, the J end by 4 bases, with 29 bases between. This CDR3 comprises 20 residues. This chain's CDR3 is CASSQVPRFQGTSVWYEQYF. The DNA of the CDR3 is TGCGCCAGCAGCCAAGTACCCCGTTTTCAGGGAACCTCAGTGTGGTACGAGCAGTACTTC.

The chain has TRBV12-5 and TRBJ2-1; 7 nucleotides agree with TRBD1. The J segment lost 8 bases and the V segment lost 7 bases, leaving 14 bases of the junction unmatched. The CDR3 runs 15 residues. CDR1 and CDR2 from the germline V gene are LGHNT and FRNRAP. As DNA, the CDR3 is TGTGCTAGTGCCCCCCTACAGGGGATAGGGGATGAGCAGTTCTTC. Protein sequence: CASAPLQGIGDEQFF.

The chain employs TRBV30 and TRBJ1-4; tentative D call: TRBD1 (6 bases). Germline CDR1 is GTSNPN and CDR2 is SVGIG (reference sequence). This CDR3 is built from 14 residues. V lost 0 bases, J lost 10 bases, and 15 bases lay in between. Written as DNA, the CDR3 is TGTGCCTGGAGTGTAGCTGGGGGCCAGGGAAAACTGTTTTTT. It encodes CAWSVAGGQGKLFF.

The chain recombines TRBV6-5 with TRBJ1-2; possibly TRBD1 for D (5 bases). Germline V gene lookup returns CDR1 MNHEY and CDR2 SVGAGI. V was pared by 2 bases and J by 5 bases, with 15 bases between. The CDR3 runs 15 residues. This CDR3 is CASSYAVTVGYGYTF. As DNA, the CDR3 is TGTGCCAGCAGTTACGCGGTGACAGTGGGATATGGCTACACCTTC.

This chain links TRBV5-1 with TRBJ2-7; maybe TRBD2 (6 bases). V lost 2 bases and J 1 base, leaving 7 bases between the germline ends. Germline V gives CDR1 SGHRS, CDR2 YFSETQ. The CDR3 loop spans 13 amino acids. CDR3 sequence (DNA): TGCGCCAGCAGCTTACGGGAGTCCTACGAGCAGTACTTC. It yields the protein CASSLRESYEQYF.

The V gene is TRBV28, the J gene TRBJ2-3; 10 nucleotides align to TRBD1. The germline gives CDR1 MDHEN, CDR2 SYDVKM. V trimming: 5 bases; J trimming: 4 bases; junction bases outside the gene matches: 9. The CDR3 covers 16 residues. CDR3 in amino acids: CASSAPGTGAPDTQYF. CDR3 sequence (DNA): TGTGCCAGCAGTGCCCCCGGGACAGGGGCCCCAGATACGCAGTATTTT.

The gene calls are TRBV6-5 and TRBJ2-7, with TRBD1 identical over 11 bases. The CDR3 runs to 14 residues. Losses at the gene ends were 10 bases for V and 4 bases for J; bases not matched to a gene: 9. The germline V gene encodes CDR1 MNHEY and CDR2 SVGAGI. CDR3 sequence: CATSKDRGLYEQYF. The CDR3 DNA is TGTGCCACCTCCAAGGACAGGGGGCTTTACGAGCAGTACTTC.

This clone occurred once. V is TRBV12-3 or TRBV12-4 and J is TRBJ1-1; 11 bases are a match to TRBD1. After removal of 9 bases from V and 3 bases from J, the junction contained 3 bases not matched to a gene. CDR3 size: 13 residues. The CDR3 loop reads CASSDRGHTEAFF. Here the CDR3 DNA reads TGTGCCAGTTCGGACAGGGGGCACACTGAAGCTTTCTTT.

The chain recombines TRBV30 with TRBJ2-2; D remains unclear. CDR1 and CDR2 from the germline V gene are GTSNPN and SVGIG (reference sequence). Trimming took off 7 bases at V and 4 bases at J, with 10 bases between the two ends. This CDR3 comprises 12 residues. CDR3 sequence reads: CAFLEPTGELFF. The CDR3 DNA is TGTGCCTTCTTAGAGCCCACCGGGGAGCTGTTTTTT.